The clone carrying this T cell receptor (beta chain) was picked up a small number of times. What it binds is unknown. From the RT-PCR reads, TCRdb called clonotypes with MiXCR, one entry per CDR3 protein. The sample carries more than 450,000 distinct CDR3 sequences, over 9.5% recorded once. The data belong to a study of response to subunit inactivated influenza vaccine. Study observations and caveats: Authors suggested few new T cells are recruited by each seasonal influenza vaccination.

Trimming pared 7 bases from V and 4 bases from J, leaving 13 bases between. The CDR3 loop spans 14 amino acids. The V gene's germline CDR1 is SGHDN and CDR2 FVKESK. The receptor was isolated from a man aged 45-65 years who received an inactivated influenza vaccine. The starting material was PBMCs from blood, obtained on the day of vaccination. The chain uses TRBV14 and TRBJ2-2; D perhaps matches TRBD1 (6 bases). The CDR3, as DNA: TGTGCCAGCAAGGGGGTAGCCAGCACCGGGGAGCTGTTTTTT. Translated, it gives CASKGVASTGELFF.